This is a list of T cell receptor beta chains from one sample in a study of blood T cell repertoires in COVID-19. The method was immunoSEQ multiplex PCR; TCRdb's version includes in-frame clones alone and lacks a portion of them. The data show 200,000 to 300,000 clones, with 65% to 90% seen just once and nearly 2% held by the top ten. Source material: peripheral blood. The receptors derive from a man aged 30 to 45 with active or convalescent COVID-19. CDR3s include the opening cysteine and the closing phenylalanine or tryptophan. Each record gives: D gene, clone size, J gene, V gene, CDR3 protein, CDR3 DNA. D genes are given only for firm matches. Expanded clones are given a class, and other clones once, few, many or no size at all.

d_gene: NA
abundance: NA
j_gene: TRBJ1-4
v_gene: TRBV6-5
CDR3aa: CASSYSKTVGEKLFF
CDR3nt: TGTGCCAGCAGTTACTCGAAGACAGTCGGGGAAAAACTGTTTTTT

d_gene: TRBD1
abundance: NA
j_gene: TRBJ2-2
v_gene: TRBV5-4
CDR3aa: CASSFGDRNTGELFF
CDR3nt: TGTGCCAGCAGCTTCGGGGACAGGAACACCGGGGAGCTGTTTTTT

d_gene: TRBD2
abundance: NA
j_gene: TRBJ2-2
v_gene: TRBV9
CDR3aa: CASSVGLAGGRGNPGELFF
CDR3nt: TGTGCCAGCAGCGTAGGACTAGCGGGGGGCCGCGGGAATCCCGGGGAGCTGTTTTTT

d_gene: NA
abundance: NA
j_gene: TRBJ1-6
v_gene: TRBV19
CDR3aa: CASSIGQFNSPLHF
CDR3nt: TGTGCCAGTAGTATTGGACAGTTCAATTCACCCCTCCACTTT

d_gene: TRBD1
abundance: once
j_gene: TRBJ2-7
v_gene: TRBV5-1
CDR3aa: CASSLEGARSEQYF
CDR3nt: TGCGCCAGCAGCTTGGAGGGGGCGCGTTCCGAGCAGTACTTC

d_gene: TRBD1
abundance: NA
j_gene: TRBJ1-4
v_gene: TRBV9
CDR3aa: CASSARQGTNEKLFF
CDR3nt: TGTGCCAGCAGCGCGAGACAGGGGACTAATGAAAAACTGTTTTTT

d_gene: NA
abundance: NA
j_gene: TRBJ2-7
v_gene: TRBV20-1
CDR3aa: CSARASYEQYF
CDR3nt: TGCAGTGCTAGGGCCAGCTACGAGCAGTACTTC

d_gene: TRBD2
abundance: NA
j_gene: TRBJ2-3
v_gene: TRBV7-2
CDR3aa: CASSLDLAGGPPRTDTQYF
CDR3nt: TGTGCCAGCAGCTTAGATTTAGCGGGGGGCCCCCCCCGCACAGATACGCAGTATTTT

d_gene: NA
abundance: NA
j_gene: TRBJ2-7
v_gene: TRBV7-3
CDR3aa: CASSYDRPGGNYEQYF
CDR3nt: TGTGCCAGCAGCTATGATAGGCCCGGAGGAAATTACGAGCAGTACTTC

d_gene: NA
abundance: NA
j_gene: TRBJ1-2
v_gene: TRBV6-5
CDR3aa: CASSYSAGEYDYGYTF
CDR3nt: TGTGCCAGCAGTTACTCAGCGGGGGAATATGACTATGGCTACACCTTC

d_gene: TRBD2
abundance: NA
j_gene: TRBJ2-7
v_gene: TRBV7-8
CDR3aa: CATSGGREQYF
CDR3nt: TGTGCCACTAGCGGAGGGCGCGAGCAGTACTTC

d_gene: NA
abundance: NA
j_gene: TRBJ2-5
v_gene: TRBV11-2
CDR3aa: CASSSNLVSQETQYF
CDR3nt: TGTGCCAGCAGCTCAAACCTAGTCTCCCAAGAGACCCAGTACTTC

d_gene: NA
abundance: NA
j_gene: TRBJ2-7
v_gene: TRBV7-3
CDR3aa: CASSLVGAEDEQYF
CDR3nt: TGTGCCAGCAGCTTAGTGGGGGCGGAAGACGAGCAGTACTTC

d_gene: NA
abundance: NA
j_gene: TRBJ1-6
v_gene: TRBV2
CDR3aa: CASRLLDSYNSPLHF
CDR3nt: TGTGCCAGCAGGTTATTAGACAGCTATAATTCACCCCTCCACTTT

d_gene: NA
abundance: NA
j_gene: TRBJ1-6
v_gene: TRBV3-1/TRBV3-2
CDR3aa: CASSRTRETNSPLHF
CDR3nt: TGTGCCAGCAGCCGTACGCGGGAGACCAATTCACCCCTCCACTTT

d_gene: NA
abundance: NA
j_gene: TRBJ2-1
v_gene: TRBV25-1
CDR3aa: CASSKVGVGSYNEQFF
CDR3nt: TGTGCCAGCAGTAAAGTCGGGGTTGGGTCCTACAATGAGCAGTTCTTC

d_gene: TRBD2
abundance: NA
j_gene: TRBJ2-3
v_gene: TRBV29-1
CDR3aa: CSVETSGARDTQYF
CDR3nt: TGCAGCGTGGAAACTAGCGGGGCGCGGGATACGCAGTATTTT

d_gene: NA
abundance: few
j_gene: TRBJ1-2
v_gene: TRBV25-1
CDR3aa: CASTRTHGQTVFCGYTF
CDR3nt: TGTGCCAGCACAAGAACCCACGGACAGACCGTTTTTTGTGGCTACACCTTC

d_gene: NA
abundance: NA
j_gene: TRBJ1-5
v_gene: TRBV4-1
CDR3aa: CASSQDHDSFNRPQHF
CDR3nt: TGCGCCAGCAGCCAAGATCATGACAGTTTCAATCGGCCCCAGCATTTT

d_gene: NA
abundance: NA
j_gene: TRBJ2-2
v_gene: TRBV3-1/TRBV3-2
CDR3aa: CASRSGANTGELFF
CDR3nt: TGTGCCAGCAGATCGGGGGCGAACACCGGGGAGCTGTTTTTT

d_gene: NA
abundance: few
j_gene: TRBJ2-7
v_gene: TRBV7-3
CDR3aa: CASSLQGSEQYF
CDR3nt: TGTGCCAGCAGCTTACAGGGCTCCGAGCAGTACTTC

d_gene: TRBD1
abundance: NA
j_gene: TRBJ2-7
v_gene: TRBV14
CDR3aa: CASSLPGQAPYEQYF
CDR3nt: TGTGCCAGCAGCTTACCGGGACAGGCTCCCTACGAGCAGTACTTC

d_gene: NA
abundance: NA
j_gene: TRBJ1-1
v_gene: TRBV6-2/TRBV6-3
CDR3aa: CASSFYRSNTEAFF
CDR3nt: TGTGCCAGCAGTTTTTACCGGTCGAACACTGAAGCTTTCTTT

d_gene: NA
abundance: NA
j_gene: TRBJ1-4
v_gene: TRBV9
CDR3aa: CASSASPAYNEKLFF
CDR3nt: TGTGCCAGCAGCGCTTCTCCTGCCTATAATGAAAAACTGTTTTTT

d_gene: NA
abundance: NA
j_gene: TRBJ2-1
v_gene: TRBV5-1
CDR3aa: CASSSGENEQFF
CDR3nt: TGCGCCAGCAGCTCGGGTGAAAATGAGCAGTTCTTC

d_gene: NA
abundance: NA
j_gene: TRBJ2-1
v_gene: TRBV19
CDR3aa: CASSMSNSYNEQFF
CDR3nt: TGTGCCAGTAGTATGAGCAACTCCTACAATGAGCAGTTCTTC

d_gene: NA
abundance: NA
j_gene: TRBJ2-3
v_gene: TRBV5-8
CDR3aa: CASSRGGGFTDTQYF
CDR3nt: TGTGCCAGCAGCCGAGGGGGGGGGTTCACAGATACGCAGTATTTT